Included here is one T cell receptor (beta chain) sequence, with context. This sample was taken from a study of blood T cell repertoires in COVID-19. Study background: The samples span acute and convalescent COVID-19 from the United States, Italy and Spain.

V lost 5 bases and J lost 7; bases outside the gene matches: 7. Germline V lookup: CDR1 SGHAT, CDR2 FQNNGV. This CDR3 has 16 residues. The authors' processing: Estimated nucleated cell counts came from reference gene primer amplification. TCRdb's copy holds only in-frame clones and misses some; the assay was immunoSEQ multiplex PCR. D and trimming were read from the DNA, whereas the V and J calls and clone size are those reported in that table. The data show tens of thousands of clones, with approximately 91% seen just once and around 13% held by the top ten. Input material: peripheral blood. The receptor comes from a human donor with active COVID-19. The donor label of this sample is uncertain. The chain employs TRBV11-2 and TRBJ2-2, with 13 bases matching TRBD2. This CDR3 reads CASSRTSGSRGGELFF. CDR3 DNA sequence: TGTGCCAGCAGCCGGACTAGCGGGAGTCGGGGCGGGGAGCTGTTTTTT.